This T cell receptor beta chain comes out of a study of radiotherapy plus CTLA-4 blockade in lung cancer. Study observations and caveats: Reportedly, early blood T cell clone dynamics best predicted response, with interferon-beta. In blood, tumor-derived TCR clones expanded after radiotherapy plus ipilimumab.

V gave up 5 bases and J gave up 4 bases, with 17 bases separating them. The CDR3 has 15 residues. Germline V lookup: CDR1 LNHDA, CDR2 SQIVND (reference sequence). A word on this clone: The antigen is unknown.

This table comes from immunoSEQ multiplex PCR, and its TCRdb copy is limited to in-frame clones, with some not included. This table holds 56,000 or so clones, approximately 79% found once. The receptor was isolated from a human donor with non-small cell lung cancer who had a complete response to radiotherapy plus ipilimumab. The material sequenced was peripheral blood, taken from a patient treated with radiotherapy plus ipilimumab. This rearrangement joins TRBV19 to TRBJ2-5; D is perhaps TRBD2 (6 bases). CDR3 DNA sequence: TGTGCCAGTAGTTCCGGGACTGTCAAGGTAGAGACCCAGTACTTC. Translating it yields CASSSGTVKVETQYF.